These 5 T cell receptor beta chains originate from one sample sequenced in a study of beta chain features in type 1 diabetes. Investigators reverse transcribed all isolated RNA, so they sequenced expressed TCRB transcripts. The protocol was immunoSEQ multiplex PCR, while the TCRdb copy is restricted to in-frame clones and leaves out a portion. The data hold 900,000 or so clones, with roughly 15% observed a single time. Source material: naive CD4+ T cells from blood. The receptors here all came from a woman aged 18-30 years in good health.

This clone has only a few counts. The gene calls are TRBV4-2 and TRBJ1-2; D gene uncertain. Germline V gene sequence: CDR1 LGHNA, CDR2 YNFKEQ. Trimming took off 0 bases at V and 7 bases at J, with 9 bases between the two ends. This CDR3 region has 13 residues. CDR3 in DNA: TGTGCCAGCAGCCAAGAGGACTCTCTTGGCTACACCTTC. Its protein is CASSQEDSLGYTF.

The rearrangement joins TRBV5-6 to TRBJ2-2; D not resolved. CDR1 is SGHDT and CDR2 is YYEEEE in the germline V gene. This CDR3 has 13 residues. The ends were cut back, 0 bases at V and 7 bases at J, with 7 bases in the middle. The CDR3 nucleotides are TGTGCCAGCAGCTTGGGAAGGGACGGGGAGCTGTTTTTT. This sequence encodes CASSLGRDGELFF.

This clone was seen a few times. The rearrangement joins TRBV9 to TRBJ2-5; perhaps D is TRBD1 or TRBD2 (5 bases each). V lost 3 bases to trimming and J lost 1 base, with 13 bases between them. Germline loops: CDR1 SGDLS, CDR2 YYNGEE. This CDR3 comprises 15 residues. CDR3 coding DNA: TGTGCCAGCAGCGCGAACCTGGGACCCCAAGAGACCCAGTACTTC. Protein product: CASSANLGPQETQYF.

CDR3 nucleotide sequence: TGTGCCAGCAGCCCCCCAGGGACTAGCAGCAATGAGCAGTTCTTC. Its protein product is CASSPPGTSSNEQFF. This chain connects TRBV5-6 to TRBJ2-1; the match to TRBD2 covers 9 bases. The V gene end was trimmed by 4 bases and the J gene end by 6 bases; junction bases not matched to a gene: 8. This CDR3 comprises 15 residues. CDR1 and CDR2 from the germline V gene are SGHDT and YYEEEE.

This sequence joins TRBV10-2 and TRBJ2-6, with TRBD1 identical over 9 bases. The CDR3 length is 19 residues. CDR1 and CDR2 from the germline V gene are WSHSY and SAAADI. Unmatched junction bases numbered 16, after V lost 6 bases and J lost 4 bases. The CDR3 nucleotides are TGCGCCAGCAGGCACATAAGTCCCGGGACAGGGTACGGGGCCAACGTCCTGACTTTC. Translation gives CASRHISPGTGYGANVLTF.